In its sample, the clone carrying this T cell receptor beta chain was seen many times. The library was built from roughly 400 ng RNA with molecular barcoded adaptors for alpha/delta and beta/gamma chains. TCRdb reprocessed the reads via MiXCR and lists one record per CDR3 protein. The sample carries approximately 140,000 distinct CDR3 sequences, less than 15% recorded once. The CDR3 consists of 15 residues. Germline CDR1 SEHNR, CDR2 FQNEAQ (reference sequence). The germline V and J ends were trimmed by 0 bases and 2 bases, with 11 bases remaining between them. These data come from a study of read filtering for tumor transcriptome and immune sequencing. Study details: After DNase treatment, RNA was made into whole-transcriptome libraries. Per sample, TCR-region reads ranged about 4.05 to 10.27 million by IR-seq, roughly 75 to 1273 by RNA-seq.

Sequences were obtained from a population of CD138-negative cells sorted from bone marrow. The rearrangement joins TRBV7-9 to TRBJ2-7; either TRBD1 or TRBD2 may supply D (6 bases each). This receptor was taken from a donor at least 40 years old with multiple myeloma. CDR3 loop: CASSLAGGATYEQYF. CDR3 DNA sequence: TGTGCCAGCAGCTTAGCCGGGGGCGCGACCTACGAGCAGTACTTC.